Listed here is a single TCR beta chain. No antigen is known for it. The data belong to a study of vaccination and CD4 T cells after COVID-19. The overall study: Spike peptides, overlapping and drawn from SARS-CoV-2, HCoV-NL63, HCoV-OC43 and HCoV-229E, were used to stimulate cells.

Germline values: CDR1 SGHRS, CDR2 YFSETQ. V was clipped by 2 bases and J by 2 bases, with 10 bases between them. There are 14 residues in the CDR3. At the Johns Hopkins FTIC core, DNA taken from cultured CD4+ T cells was sequenced by way of the Oncomine TCR Beta short-read assay. TCRdb ran MiXCR on the PCR reads and lists one entry per CDR3 protein. The data show about 20,000 distinct CDR3 sequences, roughly 50% seen once. Study-wide points: SARS-CoV-2-reactive clonotype medians increased from around 21 to 38, not significantly.

The sample's treatment: 10-day PBMC culture with coronavirus spike peptide pools or control peptides (ViraFEST assay). CD4+ T cells were isolated by negative selection after around 11 days of culture. This clonotype was sampled from a human donor who had recovered from COVID-19. The specimen sequenced was CD4+ T cells from blood, cultured in vitro. The V and J genes are TRBV5-1 and TRBJ2-5; D perhaps matches TRBD2 (5 bases). The CDR3 loop is CASSLPGIQETQYF. For the CDR3, the DNA is TGCGCCAGCAGCTTACCGGGAATACAAGAGACCCAGTACTTC.